This paragraph covers one TCR beta chain sequence. The data were produced by immunoSEQ multiplex PCR, yet TCRdb's version contains in-frame clones alone and is incomplete. The sample has about 140,000 clones, more than 80% seen once. The V gene lost 3 bases and the J gene lost 3 bases, with 9 bases spanning the gap. The CDR3 runs 13 residues. Germline V gives CDR1 DFQATT, CDR2 SNEGSKA (reference sequence). The data are from a study of T cell responses to AZD1222 COVID-19 vaccine. The receptor comes from an adult in good health. Sequencing used peripheral blood, obtained on day 0 of AZD1222 vaccination. The rearrangement uses TRBV20-1 and TRBJ2-1, with a tentative D call TRBD2 (5 bases). CDR3 region: CSASRGYYNEQFF. In DNA form, the CDR3 reads TGCAGTGCTAGTCGAGGGTACTACAATGAGCAGTTCTTC.